These T cell receptor beta chains were read from a single sample in a study of technical replicates of blood from a few donors. The protocol was immunoSEQ multiplex PCR, while the TCRdb copy is restricted to in-frame clones and leaves out a portion. The data hold tens of thousands of clones, with around 89% observed a single time. The sequencing sample was made of T cells isolated from PBMCs. The receptors derive from a human donor in good health. CDR3s include the opening cysteine and the closing phenylalanine or tryptophan. D genes are given only for firm matches. Where a row states a size, it is once, few, many or the class of an expanded clone; other rows omit it.

CDR3: CASKRTGGSVHTGELFF
DNA: TGTGCCAGCAAACGGACAGGGGGCAGTGTGCACACCGGGGAGCTGTTTTTT
J: TRBJ2-2
size: NA
length: 17
D: TRBD1
V: TRBV11-2

CDR3: CASTTSGYSRNEQFF
DNA: TGTGCCAGCACGACTAGCGGGTACTCGAGGAATGAGCAGTTCTTC
J: TRBJ2-1
size: NA
length: 15
D: TRBD2
V: TRBV27

CDR3: CASSLSTGGTGELFF
DNA: TGTGCCAGCAGCCTATCTACAGGGGGTACCGGGGAGCTGTTTTTT
J: TRBJ2-2
size: once
length: 15
D: TRBD1
V: TRBV7-8

CDR3: CASSYGQVYEQYF
DNA: TGTGCCAGCAGCTATGGACAGGTCTACGAGCAGTACTTC
J: TRBJ2-7
size: NA
length: 13
D: TRBD1
V: TRBV7-2

CDR3: CASSLGGQGAETQYF
DNA: TGTGCCAGCAGCTTGGGCGGACAGGGTGCGGAGACCCAGTACTTC
J: TRBJ2-5
size: NA
length: 15
D: TRBD1
V: TRBV5-8

CDR3: CASSQGSYNEQFF
DNA: TGTGCCAGCAGCCAGGGGTCCTACAATGAGCAGTTCTTC
J: TRBJ2-1
size: NA
length: 13
D: NA
V: TRBV7-3

CDR3: CASSSRTGSNYGYTF
DNA: TGTGCCAGCAGCTCCCGGACAGGGTCGAACTATGGCTACACCTTC
J: TRBJ1-2
size: NA
length: 15
D: TRBD1
V: TRBV7-3

CDR3: CASSIDGLAEFTDTQYF
DNA: TGTGCCAGTAGTATCGATGGGCTAGCGGAATTCACAGATACGCAGTATTTT
J: TRBJ2-3
size: few
length: 17
D: TRBD2
V: TRBV19

CDR3: CASSSTGTTNYEQYF
DNA: TGTGCCAGCAGCTCCACCGGGACTACGAACTACGAGCAGTACTTC
J: TRBJ2-7
size: NA
length: 15
D: TRBD2
V: TRBV7-2

CDR3: CASSLQGNLQETQYF
DNA: TGTGCCAGCAGCTTACAGGGCAACCTGCAAGAGACCCAGTACTTC
J: TRBJ2-5
size: NA
length: 15
D: NA
V: TRBV5-8

CDR3: CASSVGDVGLGYEQYF
DNA: TGTGCCAGCAGCGTAGGAGATGTGGGACTCGGTTACGAGCAGTACTTC
J: TRBJ2-7
size: NA
length: 16
D: NA
V: TRBV9

CDR3: CASSVQVRKSSYNEQFF
DNA: TGTGCCAGCAGCGTACAGGTTAGGAAAAGCTCCTACAATGAGCAGTTCTTC
J: TRBJ2-1
size: NA
length: 17
D: NA
V: TRBV9

CDR3: CASSSPFAGQETQYF
DNA: TGTGCCAGCAGCTCCCCCTTTGCGGGACAAGAGACCCAGTACTTC
J: TRBJ2-5
size: NA
length: 15
D: NA
V: TRBV11-3

CDR3: CASRETGRFFNEQFF
DNA: TGTGCCAGCAGGGAAACAGGCAGGTTTTTCAATGAGCAGTTCTTC
J: TRBJ2-1
size: NA
length: 15
D: NA
V: TRBV28

CDR3: CASSGGRAGGYTF
DNA: TGTGCCAGCAGTGGGGGCAGGGCTGGTGGCTACACCTTC
J: TRBJ1-2
size: NA
length: 13
D: NA
V: TRBV2

CDR3: CATSSRHGEQYF
DNA: TGTGCCACCAGCTCCCGCCACGGCGAGCAGTACTTC
J: TRBJ2-7
size: once
length: 12
D: NA
V: TRBV15

CDR3: CASGGQAITEAFF
DNA: TGTGCTAGTGGGGGACAGGCAATAACTGAAGCTTTCTTT
J: TRBJ1-1
size: few
length: 13
D: TRBD1
V: TRBV12-5

CDR3: CASSFGTRRENTDTQYF
DNA: TGTGCCAGCAGCTTCGGTACGCGTCGGGAGAACACAGATACGCAGTATTTT
J: TRBJ2-3
size: NA
length: 17
D: NA
V: TRBV7-2

CDR3: CAISVPGRNTGELFF
DNA: TGTGCCATCAGTGTCCCTGGCAGGAACACCGGGGAGCTGTTTTTT
J: TRBJ2-2
size: NA
length: 15
D: NA
V: TRBV10-3

CDR3: CASSSQRNTEAFF
DNA: TGTGCCAGCAGCTCCCAGCGGAACACTGAAGCTTTCTTT
J: TRBJ1-1
size: NA
length: 13
D: NA
V: TRBV7-9

CDR3: CASSPGQGANEKLFF
DNA: TGTGCCAGCAGCCCCGGACAGGGTGCTAATGAAAAACTGTTTTTT
J: TRBJ1-4
size: NA
length: 15
D: TRBD1
V: TRBV7-6

CDR3: CASSSGRAGEQFF
DNA: TGTGCCAGTAGTAGCGGGAGGGCCGGTGAGCAGTTCTTC
J: TRBJ2-1
size: NA
length: 13
D: TRBD2
V: TRBV19

CDR3: CASSLPGQGKSGELFF
DNA: TGTGCCAGCAGCCTACCGGGACAGGGGAAATCCGGGGAGCTGTTTTTT
J: TRBJ2-2
size: once
length: 16
D: TRBD1
V: TRBV5-8

CDR3: CASRIRGPERSIQYF
DNA: TGTGCCAGCAGGATTAGGGGCCCAGAGAGGAGCATTCAGTACTTC
J: TRBJ2-4
size: NA
length: 15
D: NA
V: TRBV2

CDR3: CASSLDGIVDTQYF
DNA: TGCGCCAGCAGCTTGGACGGGATCGTGGATACGCAGTATTTT
J: TRBJ2-3
size: NA
length: 14
D: NA
V: TRBV5-1

CDR3: CASSLALLFQGLSYEQYF
DNA: TGTGCCAGCAGCTTAGCCCTTTTGTTCCAGGGTCTTTCCTACGAGCAGTACTTC
J: TRBJ2-7
size: NA
length: 18
D: NA
V: TRBV7-8

CDR3: CASSNDRGPGEQYF
DNA: TGTGCCAGCAGCAACGACAGGGGGCCGGGAGAGCAGTACTTC
J: TRBJ2-7
size: NA
length: 14
D: TRBD1
V: TRBV7-3

CDR3: CSARELAGAHEQYF
DNA: TGCAGCGCTCGAGAATTAGCGGGAGCCCACGAGCAGTACTTC
J: TRBJ2-7
size: NA
length: 14
D: TRBD2
V: TRBV29-1

CDR3: CASSLVLQPQHF
DNA: TGTGCCAGCAGTTTAGTACTGCAGCCCCAGCATTTT
J: TRBJ1-5
size: NA
length: 12
D: NA
V: TRBV28

CDR3: CAISESWGQDYGYTF
DNA: TGTGCCATCAGTGAGTCGTGGGGACAGGACTATGGCTACACCTTC
J: TRBJ1-2
size: NA
length: 15
D: TRBD1
V: TRBV10-3

CDR3: CASSYPMPGQTYEQYF
DNA: TGTGCCAGCAGTTACCCCATGCCGGGACAGACCTACGAGCAGTACTTC
J: TRBJ2-7
size: NA
length: 16
D: TRBD1
V: TRBV6-5

CDR3: CASSQPRTSGEETQYF
DNA: TGCGCCAGCAGCCAACCCCGGACTAGCGGAGAAGAGACCCAGTACTTC
J: TRBJ2-5
size: NA
length: 16
D: TRBD2
V: TRBV4-1

CDR3: CASSLSREETQYF
DNA: TGTGCCAGCAGCTTATCCAGGGAAGAGACCCAGTACTTC
J: TRBJ2-5
size: NA
length: 13
D: NA
V: TRBV7-3

CDR3: CASSLGGNGWKTQYF
DNA: TGTGCCAGCAGTTTAGGAGGGAATGGCTGGAAGACCCAGTACTTC
J: TRBJ2-5
size: NA
length: 15
D: NA
V: TRBV28

CDR3: CASGRGSSTGELFF
DNA: TGCGCCAGCGGAAGGGGGTCTTCGACCGGGGAGCTGTTTTTT
J: TRBJ2-2
size: NA
length: 14
D: NA
V: TRBV4-3

CDR3: CASSSGQGVYNEQFF
DNA: TGCGCCAGCAGCTCGGGACAGGGAGTATACAATGAGCAGTTCTTC
J: TRBJ2-1
size: NA
length: 15
D: TRBD1
V: TRBV4-1

CDR3: CASSEARLAGEMQYF
DNA: TGTGCCAGCAGTGAAGCTAGGCTAGCGGGAGAGATGCAGTATTTT
J: TRBJ2-3
size: NA
length: 15
D: TRBD2
V: TRBV2

CDR3: CASSQLAGSAGWEQYF
DNA: TGTGCCAGCAGCCAACTAGCCGGGTCAGCGGGTTGGGAGCAGTACTTC
J: TRBJ2-7
size: NA
length: 16
D: NA
V: TRBV4-2

CDR3: CASSALPLRSQGETQYF
DNA: TGTGCCAGCAGTGCCCTCCCTTTGAGGTCCCAGGGGGAGACCCAGTACTTC
J: TRBJ2-5
size: NA
length: 17
D: NA
V: TRBV6-1

CDR3: CASSLYSSGNTIYF
DNA: TGTGCCAGCAGTTTATACAGCTCTGGAAACACCATATATTTT
J: TRBJ1-3
size: NA
length: 14
D: NA
V: TRBV27

CDR3: CATKQESEAEAFF
DNA: TGTGCCACCAAACAGGAAAGTGAGGCTGAAGCTTTCTTT
J: TRBJ1-1
size: NA
length: 13
D: NA
V: TRBV4-2

CDR3: CASSHRDRGMDEQYF
DNA: TGTGCCAGTAGTCACCGGGACAGGGGAATGGACGAGCAGTACTTC
J: TRBJ2-7
size: NA
length: 15
D: TRBD1
V: TRBV19

CDR3: CASSKDILNTGELFF
DNA: TGTGCCAGCAGTAAGGACATCTTGAACACCGGGGAGCTGTTTTTT
J: TRBJ2-2
size: NA
length: 15
D: NA
V: TRBV6-6

CDR3: CASSEITGGRDNEQFF
DNA: TGTGCCAGCAGTGAGATAACGGGAGGGCGGGACAATGAGCAGTTCTTC
J: TRBJ2-1
size: once
length: 16
D: TRBD2
V: TRBV25-1

CDR3: CASRQSGSDTQYF
DNA: TGTGCCAGCAGGCAAAGCGGGTCAGATACGCAGTATTTT
J: TRBJ2-3
size: once
length: 13
D: NA
V: TRBV6-1

CDR3: CASTRSGDRDQPQHF
DNA: TGTGCCAGCACCCGCTCGGGAGATCGGGATCAGCCCCAGCATTTT
J: TRBJ1-5
size: NA
length: 15
D: NA
V: TRBV6-1

CDR3: CASSFLSDTEAFF
DNA: TGTGCCAGCAGCTTTCTCAGTGACACTGAAGCTTTCTTT
J: TRBJ1-1
size: NA
length: 13
D: NA
V: TRBV7-8

CDR3: CASSPKSRDRVNGYTF
DNA: TGTGCCAGCTCACCAAAGAGCCGGGACAGGGTGAATGGCTACACCTTC
J: TRBJ1-2
size: NA
length: 16
D: TRBD1
V: TRBV18

CDR3: CASSFFSTGPYNEQFF
DNA: TGTGCCAGCAGCTTTTTCTCGACAGGGCCCTACAATGAGCAGTTCTTC
J: TRBJ2-1
size: NA
length: 16
D: TRBD1
V: TRBV13

CDR3: CAWSVGRAYEQYF
DNA: TGTGCCTGGAGTGTGGGCAGGGCCTACGAGCAGTACTTC
J: TRBJ2-7
size: NA
length: 13
D: NA
V: TRBV30

CDR3: CASSQFKDREYGYTF
DNA: TGCGCCAGCAGTCAATTTAAAGACAGGGAATATGGCTACACCTTC
J: TRBJ1-2
size: NA
length: 15
D: TRBD1
V: TRBV23-1

CDR3: CASSLASGTGNEQFF
DNA: TGTGCCAGCAGTTTAGCTAGCGGGACGGGCAATGAGCAGTTCTTC
J: TRBJ2-1
size: NA
length: 15
D: TRBD2
V: TRBV6-5

CDR3: CASSYSDTGANVLTF
DNA: TGTGCCAGCAGTTACTCCGACACCGGGGCCAACGTCCTGACTTTC
J: TRBJ2-6
size: once
length: 15
D: NA
V: TRBV6-5

CDR3: CASSLGTASETQYF
DNA: TGTGCCAGCAGTCTCGGGACAGCCTCAGAGACCCAGTACTTC
J: TRBJ2-5
size: NA
length: 14
D: TRBD1
V: TRBV27